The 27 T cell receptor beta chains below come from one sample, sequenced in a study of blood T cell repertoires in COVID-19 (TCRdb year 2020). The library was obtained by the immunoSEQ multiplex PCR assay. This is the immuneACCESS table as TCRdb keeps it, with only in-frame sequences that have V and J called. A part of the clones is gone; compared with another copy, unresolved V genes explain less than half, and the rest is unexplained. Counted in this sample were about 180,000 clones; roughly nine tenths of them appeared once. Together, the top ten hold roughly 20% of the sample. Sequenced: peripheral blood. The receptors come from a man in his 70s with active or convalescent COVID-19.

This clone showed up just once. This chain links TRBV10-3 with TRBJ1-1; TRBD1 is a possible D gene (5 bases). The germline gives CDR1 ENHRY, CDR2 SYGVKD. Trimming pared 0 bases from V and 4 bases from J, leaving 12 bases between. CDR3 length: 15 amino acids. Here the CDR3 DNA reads TGTGCCATCAGTGAGTCGGGGGGGGGATTCACTGAAGCTTTCTTT. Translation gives CAISESGGGFTEAFF.

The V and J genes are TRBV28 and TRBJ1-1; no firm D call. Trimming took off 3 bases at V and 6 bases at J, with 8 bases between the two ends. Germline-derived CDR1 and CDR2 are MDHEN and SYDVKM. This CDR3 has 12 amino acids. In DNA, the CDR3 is TGTGCCAGCAGTTTGGCGGCCGCTGAAGCTTTCTTT. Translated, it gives CASSLAAAEAFF. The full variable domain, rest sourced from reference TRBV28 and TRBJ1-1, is DVKVTQSSRYLVKRTGEKVFLECVQDMDHENMFWYRQDPGLGLRLIYFSYDVKMKEKGDIPEGYSVSREKKERFSLILESASTNQTSMYLCASSLAAAEAFFGQGTRLTVV.

CDR3 protein: CASSPLRETNYGYTF. The DNA of the CDR3 is TGTGCCAGCTCACCACTCCGAGAAACTAACTATGGCTACACCTTC. This sequence joins TRBV18 and TRBJ1-2; no reliable D call. This CDR3 has 15 residues. The ends were cut back, 1 base at V and 0 bases at J, with 9 bases in the middle. The germline V gene has CDR1 KGHSH and CDR2 LQKENI. The full variable domain, with the rest looked up from reference TRBV18 and TRBJ1-2, is NAGVMQNPRHLVRRRGQEARLRCSPMKGHSHVYWYRQLPEEGLKFMVYLQKENIIDESGMPKERFSAEFPKEGPSILRIQQVVRGDSAAYFCASSPLRETNYGYTFGSGTRLTVV.

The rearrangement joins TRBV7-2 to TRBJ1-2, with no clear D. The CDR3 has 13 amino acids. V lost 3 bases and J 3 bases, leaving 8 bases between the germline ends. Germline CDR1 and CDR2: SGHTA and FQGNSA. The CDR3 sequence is CASSLSGYYGYTF. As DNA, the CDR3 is TGTGCCAGCAGCTTGTCGGGATACTATGGCTACACCTTC.

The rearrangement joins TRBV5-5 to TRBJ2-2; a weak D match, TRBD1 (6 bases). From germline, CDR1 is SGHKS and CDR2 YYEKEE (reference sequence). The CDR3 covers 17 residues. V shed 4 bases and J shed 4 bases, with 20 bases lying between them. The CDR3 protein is CASSVTGIRSGTGELFF. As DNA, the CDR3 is TGTGCCAGCAGCGTTACAGGGATAAGGTCGGGCACCGGGGAGCTGTTTTTT.

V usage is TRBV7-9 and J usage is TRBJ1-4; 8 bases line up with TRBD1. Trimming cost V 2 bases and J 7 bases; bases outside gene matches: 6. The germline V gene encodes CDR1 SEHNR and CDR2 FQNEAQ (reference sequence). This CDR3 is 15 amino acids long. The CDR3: CASSLKSRGLEKLFF. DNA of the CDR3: TGTGCCAGCAGCTTAAAATCCAGGGGGCTTGAAAAACTGTTTTTT.

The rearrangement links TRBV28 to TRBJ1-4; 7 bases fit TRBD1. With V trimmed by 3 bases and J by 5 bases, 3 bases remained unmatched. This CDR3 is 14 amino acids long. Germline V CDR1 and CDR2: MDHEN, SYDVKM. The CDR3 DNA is TGTGCCAGCAGTTTGAGAGGGGGCAATGAAAAACTGTTTTTT. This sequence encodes CASSLRGGNEKLFF.

Written as DNA, the CDR3 is TGCGCCAGCAGTGAGGGAGCGGGGGGCAGGGGACACTATGGCTACACCTTC. Its protein is CASSEGAGGRGHYGYTF. The chain has TRBV10-1 and TRBJ1-2; tentatively, D is TRBD1 (6 bases). The CDR3 is 17 amino acids. V shed 2 bases and J shed 3 bases, with 19 bases lying between them. Germline V gene lookup returns CDR1 WNHNN and CDR2 SYGVQD (reference sequence).

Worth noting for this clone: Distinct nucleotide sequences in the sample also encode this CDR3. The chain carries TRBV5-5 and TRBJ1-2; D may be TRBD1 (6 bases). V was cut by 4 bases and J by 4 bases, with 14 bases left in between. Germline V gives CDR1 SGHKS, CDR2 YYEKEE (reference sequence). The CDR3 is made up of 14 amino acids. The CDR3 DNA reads TGTGCCAGCAGCCCGGACAGCGGTGGCTATGGCTACACCTTC. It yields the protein CASSPDSGGYGYTF.

The CDR3 is CASSGGGANSNQPQHF. The CDR3, as DNA: TGTGCCAGTAGTGGGGGGGGCGCGAATAGCAATCAGCCCCAGCATTTT. The V call is TRBV19, the J call TRBJ1-5; possibly TRBD1 for D (6 bases). CDR1 is LNHDA and CDR2 is SQIVND in the germline V gene (reference sequence). CDR3 size: 16 residues. V gave up 5 bases and J gave up 0 bases, with 14 bases separating them.

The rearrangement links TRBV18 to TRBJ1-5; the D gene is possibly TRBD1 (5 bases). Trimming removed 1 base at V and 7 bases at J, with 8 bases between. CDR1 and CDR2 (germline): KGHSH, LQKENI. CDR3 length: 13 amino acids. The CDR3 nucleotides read TGTGCCAGCTCACCACTGGAGGGGCAGCCCCAGCATTTT. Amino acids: CASSPLEGQPQHF.

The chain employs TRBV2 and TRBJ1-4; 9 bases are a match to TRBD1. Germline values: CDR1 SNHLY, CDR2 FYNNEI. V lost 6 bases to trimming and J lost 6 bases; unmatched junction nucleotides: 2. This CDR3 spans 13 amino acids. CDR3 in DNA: TGTGCCAGCAGGAGGACAGGGGATGAAAAACTGTTTTTT. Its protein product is CASRRTGDEKLFF. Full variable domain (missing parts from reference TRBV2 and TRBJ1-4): EPEVTQTPSHQVTQMGQEVILRCVPISNHLYFYWYRQILGQKVEFLVSFYNNEISEKSEIFDDQFSVERPDGSNFTLKIRSTKLEDSAMYFCASRRTGDEKLFFGSGTQLSVL.

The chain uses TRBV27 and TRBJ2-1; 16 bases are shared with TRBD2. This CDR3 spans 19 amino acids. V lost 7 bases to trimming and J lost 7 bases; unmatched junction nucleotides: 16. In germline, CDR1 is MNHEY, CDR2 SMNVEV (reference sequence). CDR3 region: CASNQAGLAGGGRENEQFF. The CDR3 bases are TGTGCCAGCAACCAAGCGGGACTAGCGGGAGGGGGTCGGGAAAATGAGCAGTTCTTC.

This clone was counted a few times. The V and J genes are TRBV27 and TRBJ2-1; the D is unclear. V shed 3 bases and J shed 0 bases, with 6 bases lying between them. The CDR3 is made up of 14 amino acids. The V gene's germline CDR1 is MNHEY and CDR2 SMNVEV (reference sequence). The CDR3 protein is CASSFSHSYNEQFF. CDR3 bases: TGTGCCAGCAGTTTTTCCCACTCCTACAATGAGCAGTTCTTC.

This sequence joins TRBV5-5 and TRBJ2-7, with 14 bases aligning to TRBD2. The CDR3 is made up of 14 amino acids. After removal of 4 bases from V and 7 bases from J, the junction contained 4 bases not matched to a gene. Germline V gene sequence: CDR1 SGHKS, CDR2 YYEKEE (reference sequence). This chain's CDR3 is CASSPGTSGSEQYF. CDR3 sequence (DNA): TGTGCCAGCAGCCCCGGGACTAGCGGGAGTGAGCAGTACTTC.

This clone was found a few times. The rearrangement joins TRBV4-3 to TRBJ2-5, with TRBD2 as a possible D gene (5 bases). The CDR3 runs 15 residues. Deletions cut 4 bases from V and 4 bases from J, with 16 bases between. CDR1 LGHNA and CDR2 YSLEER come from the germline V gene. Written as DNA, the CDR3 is TGCGCCAGCAGCCCCTTTTACGGAGCGGCAGAGACCCAGTACTTC. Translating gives CASSPFYGAAETQYF.

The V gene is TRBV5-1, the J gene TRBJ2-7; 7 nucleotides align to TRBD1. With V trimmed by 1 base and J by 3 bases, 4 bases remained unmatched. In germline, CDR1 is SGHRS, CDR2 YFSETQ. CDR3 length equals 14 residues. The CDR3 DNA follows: TGCGCCAGCAGCTTGAACAGGGGTAGCTACGAGCAGTACTTC. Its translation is CASSLNRGSYEQYF.

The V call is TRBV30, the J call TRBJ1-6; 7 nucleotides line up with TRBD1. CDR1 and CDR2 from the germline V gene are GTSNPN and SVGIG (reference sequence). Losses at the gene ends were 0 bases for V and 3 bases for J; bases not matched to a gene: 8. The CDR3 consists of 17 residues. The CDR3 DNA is TGTGCCTGGAGTGTTCCGGGACAGATTAACTATAATTCACCCCTCCACTTT. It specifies CAWSVPGQINYNSPLHF.

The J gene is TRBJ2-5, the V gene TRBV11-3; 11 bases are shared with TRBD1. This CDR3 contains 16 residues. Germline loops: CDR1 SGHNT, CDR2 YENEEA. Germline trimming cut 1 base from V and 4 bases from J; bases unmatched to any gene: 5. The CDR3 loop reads CASSLGTGGAIETQYF. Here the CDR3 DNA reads TGTGCCAGCAGCTTAGGGACAGGGGGCGCGATAGAGACCCAGTACTTC.

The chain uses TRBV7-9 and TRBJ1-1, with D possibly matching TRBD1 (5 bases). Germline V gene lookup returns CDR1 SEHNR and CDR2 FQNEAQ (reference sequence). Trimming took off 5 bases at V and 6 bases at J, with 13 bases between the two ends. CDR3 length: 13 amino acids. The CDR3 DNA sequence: TGTGCCAGCAGCCGATTGGAAGGGGCTGAAGCTTTCTTT. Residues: CASSRLEGAEAFF.

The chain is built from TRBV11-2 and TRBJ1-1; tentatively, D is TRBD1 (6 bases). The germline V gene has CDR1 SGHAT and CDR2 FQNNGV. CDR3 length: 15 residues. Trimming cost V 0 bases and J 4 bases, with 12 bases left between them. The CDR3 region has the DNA TGTGCCAGCAGCTTAGATGGGGGCGATGGCACTGAAGCTTTCTTT. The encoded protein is CASSLDGGDGTEAFF.

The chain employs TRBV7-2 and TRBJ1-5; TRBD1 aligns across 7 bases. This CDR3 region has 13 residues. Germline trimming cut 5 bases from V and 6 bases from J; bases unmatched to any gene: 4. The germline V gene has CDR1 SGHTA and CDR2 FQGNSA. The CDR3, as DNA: TGTGCCAGCAGCCGACAGGGCTTTCAGCCCCAGCATTTT. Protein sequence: CASSRQGFQPQHF.

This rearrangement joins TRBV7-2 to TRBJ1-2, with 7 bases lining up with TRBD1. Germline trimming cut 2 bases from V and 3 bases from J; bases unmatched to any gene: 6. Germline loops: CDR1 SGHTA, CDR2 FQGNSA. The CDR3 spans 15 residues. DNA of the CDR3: TGTGCCAGCAGCTTAAAGAGACAGGGATACTATGGCTACACCTTC. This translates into CASSLKRQGYYGYTF.

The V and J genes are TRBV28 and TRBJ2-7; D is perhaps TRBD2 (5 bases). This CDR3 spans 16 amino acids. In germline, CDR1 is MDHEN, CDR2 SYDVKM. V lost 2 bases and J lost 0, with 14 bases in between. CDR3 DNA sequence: TGTGCCAGCAGTTTAAGAGGGCCCCCGAGCTCCTACGAGCAGTACTTC. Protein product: CASSLRGPPSSYEQYF.

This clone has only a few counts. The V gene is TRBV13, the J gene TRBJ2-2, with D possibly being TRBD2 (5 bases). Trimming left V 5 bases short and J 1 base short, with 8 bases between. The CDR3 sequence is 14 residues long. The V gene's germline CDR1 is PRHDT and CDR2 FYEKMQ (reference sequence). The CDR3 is CASSHGKNTGELFF. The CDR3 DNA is TGTGCCAGCAGCCACGGGAAGAACACCGGGGAGCTGTTTTTT.

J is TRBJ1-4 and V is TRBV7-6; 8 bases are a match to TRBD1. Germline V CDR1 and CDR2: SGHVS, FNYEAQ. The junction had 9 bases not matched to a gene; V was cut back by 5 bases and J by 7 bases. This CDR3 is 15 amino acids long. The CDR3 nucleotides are TGTGCCAGCAGCCAGTGGACAGGGACTTCTGAAAAACTGTTTTTT. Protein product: CASSQWTGTSEKLFF.

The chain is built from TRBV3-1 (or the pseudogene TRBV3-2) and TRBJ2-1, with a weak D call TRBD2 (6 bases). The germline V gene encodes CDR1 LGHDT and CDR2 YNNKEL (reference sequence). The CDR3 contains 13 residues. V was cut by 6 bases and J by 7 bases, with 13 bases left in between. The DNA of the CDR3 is TGTGCCAGCAGGGAGGGCGGTAGAAATGAGCAGTTCTTC. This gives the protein CASREGGRNEQFF.